This TCR beta chain was found in a study of glioma-infiltrating T cells after dendritic cell vaccination. In the study overall: Between about 2002 and 2012, patients got autologous tumor lysate-pulsed dendritic cell vaccines.

V lost 0 bases and J lost 8, with 15 bases in between. This CDR3 is built from 15 residues. Germline lookup yields CDR1 SGDLS and CDR2 YYNGEE. The primer mix had 60 V beta and 13 J beta primers. Some clones are missing from TCRdb's copy, which holds only in-frame ones; the method was immunoSEQ multiplex PCR. The table lists roughly 85,000 clones, 85% of them singletons. Indicated time point: after dendritic cell vaccination, including at tumor progression/relapse. This sequence originates from a human donor with glioblastoma. The chain uses TRBV9 and TRBJ2-1, with a possible D match to TRBD2 (5 bases). Source: blood, taken after dendritic cell vaccination. CDR3 region: CASSVAGTLWDEQFF. DNA of the CDR3: TGTGCCAGCAGCGTAGCGGGAACGTTGTGGGATGAGCAGTTCTTC.